These 5 T cell receptor beta chains were all obtained from the same sample, sequenced in a study of blood T cell repertoires in COVID-19. Here immunoSEQ multiplex PCR was the method, and the copy in TCRdb shows in-frame clones only, minus some. The table includes some 210,000 clones, around 82% detected once. The specimen was peripheral blood. These receptors were collected from a woman aged 35 to 49 with acute or convalescent COVID-19.

The chain is built from TRBV4-1 and TRBJ1-3; D perhaps matches TRBD1 (5 bases). Germline-derived CDR1 and CDR2 are MGHRA and YSYEKL. Trimming stripped 0 bases from V and 0 bases from J, with 24 bases between. The CDR3 consists of 21 residues. For the CDR3, the DNA is TGCGCCAGCAGCCAAGACGATGTGAGAGGATGGGCAGGGCCCTCTGGAAACACCATATATTTT. It codes for CASSQDDVRGWAGPSGNTIYF.

This clone came up once. V is TRBV6-1 and J is TRBJ1-5; D is undetermined. This CDR3 contains 11 residues. Germline V gene lookup returns CDR1 MNHNS and CDR2 SASEGT. V lost 2 bases and J lost 11, with 7 bases in between. The CDR3 here is CASSESVAQHF. CDR3 in DNA: TGTGCCAGCAGTGAATCAGTGGCCCAGCATTTT.

The chain couples TRBV20-1 to TRBJ1-2; D is unclear. Trimming removed 3 bases from V and 2 bases from J, with 10 bases in between. Looked up from germline, CDR1 is DFQATT and CDR2 is SNEGSKA (reference sequence). CDR3 length: 13 amino acids. In DNA form, the CDR3 reads TGCAGTGCTAGTGGGCAGGCAAACTATGGCTACACCTTC. This encodes CSASGQANYGYTF.

This chain joins TRBV5-1 and TRBJ1-1; weak D call: TRBD1 (6 bases). V shed 4 bases and J shed 1 base, with 11 bases lying between them. Germline loops: CDR1 SGHRS, CDR2 YFSETQ. The CDR3 contains 14 residues. This CDR3 is CASSHSQGNTEAFF. CDR3 DNA: TGCGCCAGCAGCCATTCACAGGGGAACACTGAAGCTTTCTTT.

This chain uses TRBV5-6 with TRBJ2-1; a weak D match, TRBD1 (6 bases). The CDR3 contains 16 residues. V was clipped by 5 bases and J by 5 bases, with 20 bases between them. CDR1 SGHDT and CDR2 YYEEEE come from the germline V gene. This CDR3 is CASSFFDPGQHNEQFF. The CDR3 DNA follows: TGTGCCAGCAGTTTTTTTGACCCGGGACAACACAATGAGCAGTTCTTC.